A selection of T cell receptor beta chains follows, all from one sample in a study of T-cell memory formation after mild COVID-19. TCRdb re-derived calls from the 5' RACE reads in MiXCR, one entry per CDR3 protein. The sample has 170,000 or so distinct CDR3 sequences, less than 40% seen once. The specimen sequenced was PBMCs or a T cell subset sorted from them (not recorded which). These receptor sequences come from an adult woman who had mild COVID-19 (a few samples of this study predate the infection). Cell type and time point are not known. Each CDR3 is given with its conserved first and last residue.

v_call	j_call	cdr3_length	cdr3_aa
TRBV25-1	TRBJ2-7	17	CASSDWAGGDPQDEQYF
TRBV4-2	TRBJ2-7	15	CASSQDRTSGSRKYF
TRBV15	TRBJ2-1	15	CATSSMTGGHNEQFF
TRBV7-6	TRBJ2-6	15	CASSLSGAGANVLTF
TRBV5-1	TRBJ1-2	14	CASSLTVGDYGYTF
TRBV11-2	TRBJ1-2	15	CASSEQAPGVYGYTF
TRBV7-9	TRBJ2-1	13	CASSGGASHEQFF
TRBV5-1	TRBJ2-7	16	CASTRDSGTLSYEQYF
TRBV20-1	TRBJ1-2	11	CSARGGVGYTF
TRBV19	TRBJ2-7	16	CASSPTGQSRGGEQYF
TRBV18	TRBJ2-1	16	CASSPRTSGVYNEQFF
TRBV7-3	TRBJ1-1	14	CASSEGPANTEAFF
TRBV24-1	TRBJ2-3	16	CATSDPRTRSTDTQYF
TRBV7-8	TRBJ2-7	16	CASSPKRGAWEYEQYF
TRBV19	TRBJ1-1	16	CASTDGTDRMNTEAFF
TRBV12-3/TRBV12-4	TRBJ2-6	16	CASSKTGLSGANVLTF
TRBV29-1	TRBJ1-1	14	CSAAKGTGNTEAFF
TRBV6-2/TRBV6-3	TRBJ2-1	15	CASSLPGVRSNEQFF
TRBV9	TRBJ2-7	14	CASSKGHGTYEQYF
TRBV7-6	TRBJ2-5	15	CASSLRSRQEETQYF
TRBV7-9	TRBJ2-3	16	CASSPGFDRAGDTQYF
TRBV6-6	TRBJ1-4	15	CASRSSGSGLEKLFF
TRBV9	TRBJ2-1	15	CASSDTGGGNNEQFF
TRBV28	TRBJ2-1	14	CASSPSGSPNEQFF
TRBV7-9	TRBJ2-7	13	CASSLGPSGGQYF
TRBV4-3	TRBJ2-7	17	CASSRGTSGRYSYEQYF
TRBV18	TRBJ2-7	14	CASSQGTGGHEQYF
TRBV4-1	TRBJ2-5	13	CASSQAIQETQYF
TRBV20-1	TRBJ2-7	11	CSARVHHEQYF
TRBV12-3/TRBV12-4	TRBJ2-2	14	CASSRGTVTGELFF
TRBV20-1	TRBJ1-1	17	CSARDLDVTGMNTEAFF
TRBV7-2	TRBJ1-3	15	CASSSQGAWGNTIYF
TRBV29-1	TRBJ2-3	13	CSVKEGAGDTQYF
TRBV7-9	TRBJ2-6	18	CASSFIGTSRGGANVLTF
TRBV15	TRBJ2-3	15	CATSRAGQPTDTQYF
TRBV28	TRBJ2-2	16	CASSAPFEVRAGELFF
TRBV6-5	TRBJ1-2	13	CASSSGGRRGYTF
TRBV6-5	TRBJ2-1	12	CASNDRLGEQFF
TRBV5-1	TRBJ2-1	15	CASSWGQGRYNEQFF
TRBV6-1	TRBJ1-5	15	CATTGDWTGNQPQHF
TRBV3-1	TRBJ1-1	13	CASSQGDNTEAFF
TRBV4-3	TRBJ2-7	16	CASSQDWQGAAYEQYF
TRBV7-9	TRBJ2-3	16	CASSGGTSGGRDTQYF
TRBV12-3/TRBV12-4	TRBJ2-7	14	CASSFVGGSYEQYF
TRBV12-3/TRBV12-4	TRBJ2-7	15	CASSPRGAGRYEQYF
TRBV18	TRBJ2-1	18	CASSPSTGGSNSYNEQFF
TRBV5-1	TRBJ2-2	19	CASSGIAPPGTVNTGELFF
TRBV18	TRBJ1-5	15	CASSRDRGANQPQHF
TRBV5-1	TRBJ2-5	14	CASSYDRAGETQYF
TRBV15	TRBJ1-2	13	CATSRAGVYGYTF
TRBV5-5	TRBJ2-7	15	CASSLDRGGIYEQYF
TRBV12-3/TRBV12-4	TRBJ1-1	19	CASSQGARTGVTMNTEAFF
TRBV7-6	TRBJ1-1	15	CASSLGGGRVTEAFF
TRBV9	TRBJ2-2	17	CASSVATGAGDTGELFF
TRBV3-1	TRBJ2-7	12	CASSQDFYEQYF
TRBV27	TRBJ2-7	18	CASSPLVGSGGRGYEQYF
TRBV5-1	TRBJ1-1	15	CASSLRSGRDTEAFF